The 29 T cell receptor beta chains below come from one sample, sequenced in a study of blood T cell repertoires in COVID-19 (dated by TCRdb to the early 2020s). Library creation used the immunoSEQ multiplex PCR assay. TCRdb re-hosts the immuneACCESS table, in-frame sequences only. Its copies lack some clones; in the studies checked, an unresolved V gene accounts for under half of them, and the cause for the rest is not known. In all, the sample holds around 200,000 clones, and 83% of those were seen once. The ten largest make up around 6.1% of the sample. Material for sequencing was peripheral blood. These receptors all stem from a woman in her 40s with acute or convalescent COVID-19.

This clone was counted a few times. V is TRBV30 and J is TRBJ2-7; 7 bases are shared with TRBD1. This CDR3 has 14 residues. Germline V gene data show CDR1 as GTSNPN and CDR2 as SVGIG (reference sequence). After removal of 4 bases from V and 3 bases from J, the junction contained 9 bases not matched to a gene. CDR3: CAWIRQGRRYEQYF. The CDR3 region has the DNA TGTGCCTGGATCCGACAGGGACGACGCTACGAGCAGTACTTC.

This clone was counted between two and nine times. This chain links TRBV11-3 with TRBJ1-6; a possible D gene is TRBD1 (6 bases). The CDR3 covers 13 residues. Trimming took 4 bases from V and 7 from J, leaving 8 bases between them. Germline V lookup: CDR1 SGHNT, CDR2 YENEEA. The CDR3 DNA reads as TGTGCCAGCAGCTCAGGACAGAATTCACCCCTCCACTTT. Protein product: CASSSGQNSPLHF.

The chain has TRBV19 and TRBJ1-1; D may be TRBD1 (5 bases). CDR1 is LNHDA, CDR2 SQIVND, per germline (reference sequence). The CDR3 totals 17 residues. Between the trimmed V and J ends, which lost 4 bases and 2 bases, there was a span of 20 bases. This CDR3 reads CASSTRYDSGLNTEAFF. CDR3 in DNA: TGTGCCAGTAGTACTCGATACGACTCAGGGCTAAACACTGAAGCTTTCTTT.

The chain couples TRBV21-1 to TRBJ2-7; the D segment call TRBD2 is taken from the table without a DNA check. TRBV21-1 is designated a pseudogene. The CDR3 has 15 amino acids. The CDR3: CASSSTSGGSYEQYF. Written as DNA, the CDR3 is TGTGCCAGCAGTTCGACTAGCGGGGGTTCCTACGAGCAGTACTTC.

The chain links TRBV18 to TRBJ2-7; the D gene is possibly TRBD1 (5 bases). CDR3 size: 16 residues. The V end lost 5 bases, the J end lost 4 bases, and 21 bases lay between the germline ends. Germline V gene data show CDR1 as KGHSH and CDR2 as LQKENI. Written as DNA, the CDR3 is TGTGCCAGCTCAACAGAACCGCAGGGTCTTTCATACGAGCAGTACTTC. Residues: CASSTEPQGLSYEQYF.

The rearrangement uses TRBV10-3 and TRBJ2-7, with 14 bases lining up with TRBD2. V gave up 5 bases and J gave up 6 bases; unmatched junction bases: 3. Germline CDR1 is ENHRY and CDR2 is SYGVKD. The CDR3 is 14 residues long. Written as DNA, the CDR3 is TGTGCCATCAGTCCGGGACTAGCGGGAGTCGAGCAGTACTTC. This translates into CAISPGLAGVEQYF.

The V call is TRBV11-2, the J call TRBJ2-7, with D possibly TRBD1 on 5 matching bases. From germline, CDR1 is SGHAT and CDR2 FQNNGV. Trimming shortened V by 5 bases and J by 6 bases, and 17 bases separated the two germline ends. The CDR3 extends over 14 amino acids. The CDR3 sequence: CASSQGRQATEQYF. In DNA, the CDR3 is TGTGCCAGCAGCCAGGGAAGACAAGCGACCGAGCAGTACTTC. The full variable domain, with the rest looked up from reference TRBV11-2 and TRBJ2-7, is EAGVAQSPRYKIIEKRQSVAFWCNPISGHATLYWYQQILGQGPKLLIQFQNNGVVDDSQLPKDRFSAERLKGVDSTLKIQPAKLEDSAVYLCASSQGRQATEQYFGPGTRLTVT.

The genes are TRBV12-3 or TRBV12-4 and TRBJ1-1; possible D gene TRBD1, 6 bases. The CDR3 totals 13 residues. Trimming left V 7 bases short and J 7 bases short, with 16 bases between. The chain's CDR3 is CASTSRWGHEAFF. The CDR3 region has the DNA TGTGCCAGCACCTCGCGGTGGGGGCATGAAGCTTTCTTT.

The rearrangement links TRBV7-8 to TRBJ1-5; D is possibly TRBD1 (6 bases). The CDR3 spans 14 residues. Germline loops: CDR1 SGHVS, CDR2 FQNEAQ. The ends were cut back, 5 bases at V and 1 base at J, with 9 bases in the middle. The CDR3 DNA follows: TGTGCCAGCAGCACGGACAGAAGCAATCAGCCCCAGCATTTT. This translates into CASSTDRSNQPQHF.

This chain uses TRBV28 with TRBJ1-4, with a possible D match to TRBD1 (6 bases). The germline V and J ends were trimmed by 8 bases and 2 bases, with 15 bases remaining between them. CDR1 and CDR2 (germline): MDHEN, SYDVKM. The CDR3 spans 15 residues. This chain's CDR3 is CASQGPGETNEKLFF. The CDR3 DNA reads TGTGCCAGCCAAGGGCCAGGGGAGACTAATGAAAAACTGTTTTTT.

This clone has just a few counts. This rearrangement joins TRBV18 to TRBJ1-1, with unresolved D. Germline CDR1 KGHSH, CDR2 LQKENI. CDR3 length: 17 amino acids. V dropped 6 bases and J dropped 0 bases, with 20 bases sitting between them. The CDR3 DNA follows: TGTGCCAGCTCCTACGGGGTTGGCAGCGGCATGAACACTGAAGCTTTCTTT. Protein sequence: CASSYGVGSGMNTEAFF.

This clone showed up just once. In DNA form, the CDR3 reads TGTGCCAGCAGTTATAAAATGGGACAGGGTGGTGAAAAACTGTTTTTT. As protein: CASSYKMGQGGEKLFF. The chain recombines TRBV6-5 with TRBJ1-4; 9 bases are a match to TRBD1. This CDR3 spans 16 amino acids. V lost 3 bases and J lost 7; bases outside the gene matches: 9. Germline V gives CDR1 MNHEY, CDR2 SVGAGI.

The CDR3 spells CSASGTEVNTEAFF. Here the CDR3 DNA reads TGCAGTGCTAGTGGGACAGAGGTGAACACTGAAGCTTTCTTT. The chain joins TRBV20-1 to TRBJ1-1, with TRBD1 matching over 7 bases. The V and J ends lost 3 bases and 0 bases, in that order; junction bases with no gene match: 4. CDR3 length: 14 amino acids. CDR1 and CDR2 from the germline V gene are DFQATT and SNEGSKA (reference sequence).

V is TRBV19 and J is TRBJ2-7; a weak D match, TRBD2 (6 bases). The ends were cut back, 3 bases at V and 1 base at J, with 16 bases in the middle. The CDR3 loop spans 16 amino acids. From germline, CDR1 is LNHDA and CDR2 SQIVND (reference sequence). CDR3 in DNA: TGTGCCAGTAGTATCGGTACGGGAGCGACGTCCTACGAGCAGTACTTC. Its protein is CASSIGTGATSYEQYF.

The CDR3 DNA reads TGTGCCAGCAGTATACGGGAGGACCGACAGCAGTTCTTC. Protein product: CASSIREDRQQFF. V usage is TRBV12-3 or TRBV12-4 and J usage is TRBJ2-1, with 7 positions matching TRBD2. This CDR3 comprises 13 residues. V shed 5 bases and J 11 bases; nucleotides not matched to a gene: 9.

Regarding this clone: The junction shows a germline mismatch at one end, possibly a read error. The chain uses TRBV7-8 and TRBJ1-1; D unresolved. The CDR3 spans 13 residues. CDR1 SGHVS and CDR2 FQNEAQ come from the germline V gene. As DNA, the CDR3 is TGTGCCAGCAGTTTAGGAGGGAGCTCTGAAGCTTTCTTT. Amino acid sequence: CASSLGGSSEAFF.

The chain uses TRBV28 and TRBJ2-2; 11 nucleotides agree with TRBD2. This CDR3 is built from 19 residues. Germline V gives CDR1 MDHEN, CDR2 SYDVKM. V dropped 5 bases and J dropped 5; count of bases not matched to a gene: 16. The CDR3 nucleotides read TGTGCCAGCAGTCCCAACTGGTTAGCGGGGGGGCTTTTGACCGGGGAGCTGTTTTTT. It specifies CASSPNWLAGGLLTGELFF. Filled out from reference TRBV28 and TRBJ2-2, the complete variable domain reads DVKVTQSSRYLVKRTGEKVFLECVQDMDHENMFWYRQDPGLGLRLIYFSYDVKMKEKGDIPEGYSVSREKKERFSLILESASTNQTSMYLCASSPNWLAGGLLTGELFFGEGSRLTVL.

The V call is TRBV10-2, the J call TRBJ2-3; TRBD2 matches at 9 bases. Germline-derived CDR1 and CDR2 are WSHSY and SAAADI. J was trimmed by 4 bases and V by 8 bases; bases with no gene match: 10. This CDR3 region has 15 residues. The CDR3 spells CASGGSGRGADTQYF. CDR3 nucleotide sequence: TGCGCCAGCGGGGGTAGCGGGAGAGGTGCAGATACGCAGTATTTT.

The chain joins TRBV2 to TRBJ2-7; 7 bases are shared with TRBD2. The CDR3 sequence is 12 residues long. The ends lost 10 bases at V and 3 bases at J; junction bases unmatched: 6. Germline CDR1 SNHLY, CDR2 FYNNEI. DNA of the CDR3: TGTGCCATAGCGGGCCCCCGCTACGAGCAGTACTTC. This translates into CAIAGPRYEQYF.

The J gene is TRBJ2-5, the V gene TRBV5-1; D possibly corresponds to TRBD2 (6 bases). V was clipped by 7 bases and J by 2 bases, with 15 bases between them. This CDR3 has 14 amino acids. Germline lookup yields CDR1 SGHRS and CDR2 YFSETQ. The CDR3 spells CASYRGWQQETQYF. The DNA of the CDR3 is TGCGCCAGCTATCGGGGGTGGCAGCAAGAGACCCAGTACTTC.

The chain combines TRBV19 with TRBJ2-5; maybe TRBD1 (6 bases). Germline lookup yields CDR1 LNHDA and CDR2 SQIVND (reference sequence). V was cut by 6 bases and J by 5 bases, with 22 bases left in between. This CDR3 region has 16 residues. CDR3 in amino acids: CASSLLYGGGIETQYF. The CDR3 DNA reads TGTGCCAGTAGCCTTCTTTATGGGGGCGGCATCGAGACCCAGTACTTC.

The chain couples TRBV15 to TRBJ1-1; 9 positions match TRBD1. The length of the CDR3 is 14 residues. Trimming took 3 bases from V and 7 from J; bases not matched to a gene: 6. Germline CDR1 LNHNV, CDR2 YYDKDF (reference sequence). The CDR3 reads CATSRHGQGREAFF. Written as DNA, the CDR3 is TGTGCCACCAGCAGGCATGGACAGGGGCGTGAAGCTTTCTTT.

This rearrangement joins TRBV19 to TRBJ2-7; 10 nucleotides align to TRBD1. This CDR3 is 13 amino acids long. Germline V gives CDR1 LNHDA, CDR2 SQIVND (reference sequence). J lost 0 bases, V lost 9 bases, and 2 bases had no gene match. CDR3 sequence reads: CASRTGGSYEQYF. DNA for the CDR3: TGTGCCAGCAGGACAGGGGGCTCCTACGAGCAGTACTTC.

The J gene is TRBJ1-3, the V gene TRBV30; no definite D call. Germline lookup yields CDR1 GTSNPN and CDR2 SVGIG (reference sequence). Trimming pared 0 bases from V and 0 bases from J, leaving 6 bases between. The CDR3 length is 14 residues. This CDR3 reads CAWSVISSGNTIYF. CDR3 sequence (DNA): TGTGCCTGGAGTGTAATCAGCTCTGGAAACACCATATATTTT.

CDR3 nucleotides: TGCGCCAGCAGCCGAATTACTAGCGGGAGTTTTAGATCCTACAATGAGCAGTTCTTC. Translating it yields CASSRITSGSFRSYNEQFF. The chain couples TRBV4-1 to TRBJ2-1, with 11 bases lining up with TRBD2. The CDR3 runs to 19 residues. The V gene end was trimmed by 4 bases and the J gene end by 1 base; junction bases not matched to a gene: 12. Germline lookup yields CDR1 MGHRA and CDR2 YSYEKL.

CDR3 coding DNA: TGTGCCAGCAGTGAATTCAGGACAGCGGTCCCCGGGGAGCTGTTTTTT. Its protein product is CASSEFRTAVPGELFF. V and J are TRBV2 and TRBJ2-2; TRBD1 is a possible D gene (6 bases). The CDR3 length is 16 residues. In germline, CDR1 is SNHLY, CDR2 FYNNEI. V was trimmed by 2 bases and J by 6 bases, leaving 16 bases between them.

The CDR3 spells CAISESGTGGMYEQYF. CDR3 nucleotides: TGTGCCATCAGTGAGTCGGGAACAGGGGGTATGTACGAGCAGTACTTC. This chain uses TRBV10-3 with TRBJ2-7, with 8 nucleotides matching TRBD1. Trimming took 0 bases from V and 4 from J; bases not matched to a gene: 8. Germline loops: CDR1 ENHRY, CDR2 SYGVKD. The CDR3 length is 16 residues.

For the CDR3, the DNA is TGTGCCAGCAGTTTTCTTCTGTCCCGGGAGACCCAGTACTTC. Translation gives CASSFLLSRETQYF. The chain combines TRBV27 with TRBJ2-5; no firm D call. Trimming removed 3 bases from V and 5 bases from J, with 13 bases in between. Germline CDR1 is MNHEY and CDR2 is SMNVEV (reference sequence). The CDR3 is made up of 14 amino acids.

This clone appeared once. The CDR3 spells CASSFGENYGYTF. The CDR3 DNA reads TGTGCCAGCAGCTTCGGGGAGAACTATGGCTACACCTTC. This chain links TRBV7-3 with TRBJ1-2; D is ambiguous. Germline CDR1 SGHTA, CDR2 FQGTGA. The CDR3 is 13 residues long. The V end was cut by 3 bases, the J end by 2 bases, with 7 bases between.